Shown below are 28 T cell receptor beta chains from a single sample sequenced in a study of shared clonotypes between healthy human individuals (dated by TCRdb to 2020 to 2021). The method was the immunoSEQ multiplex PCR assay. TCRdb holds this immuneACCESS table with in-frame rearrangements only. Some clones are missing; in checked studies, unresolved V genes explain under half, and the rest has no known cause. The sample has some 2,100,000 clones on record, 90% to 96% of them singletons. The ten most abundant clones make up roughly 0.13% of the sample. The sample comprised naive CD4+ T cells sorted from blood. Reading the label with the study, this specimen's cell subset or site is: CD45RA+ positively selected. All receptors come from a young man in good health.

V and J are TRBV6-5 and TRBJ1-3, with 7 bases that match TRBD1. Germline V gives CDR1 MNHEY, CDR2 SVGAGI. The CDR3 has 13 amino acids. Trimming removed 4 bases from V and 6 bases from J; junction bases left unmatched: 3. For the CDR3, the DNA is TGTGCCAGCAGTTGGGGACAGCCAAACACCATATATTTT. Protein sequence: CASSWGQPNTIYF.

CDR3 protein: CAISESTGLAGDYNEQFF. The DNA for the CDR3 is TGTGCCATCAGTGAGTCGACGGGACTAGCGGGGGACTACAATGAGCAGTTCTTC. The chain joins TRBV10-3 to TRBJ2-1; TRBD2 matches at 14 bases. This CDR3 is 18 amino acids long. The junction had 4 bases not matched to a gene; V was cut back by 0 bases and J by 3 bases. Germline CDR1 and CDR2: ENHRY and SYGVKD.

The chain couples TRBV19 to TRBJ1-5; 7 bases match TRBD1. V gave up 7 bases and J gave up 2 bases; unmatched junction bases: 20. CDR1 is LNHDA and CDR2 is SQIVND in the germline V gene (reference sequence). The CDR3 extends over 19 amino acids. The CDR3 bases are TGTGCCAGTACCCTTCAGGGGGGGTTGCTTTTATACGGCAATCAGCCCCAGCATTTT. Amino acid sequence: CASTLQGGLLLYGNQPQHF.

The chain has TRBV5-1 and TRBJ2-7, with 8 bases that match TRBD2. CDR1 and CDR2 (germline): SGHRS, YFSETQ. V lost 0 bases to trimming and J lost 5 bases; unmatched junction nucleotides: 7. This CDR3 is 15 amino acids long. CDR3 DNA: TGCGCCAGCAGCTTGGTAGCGGGGCAGGCTAACGAGCAGTACTTC. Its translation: CASSLVAGQANEQYF.

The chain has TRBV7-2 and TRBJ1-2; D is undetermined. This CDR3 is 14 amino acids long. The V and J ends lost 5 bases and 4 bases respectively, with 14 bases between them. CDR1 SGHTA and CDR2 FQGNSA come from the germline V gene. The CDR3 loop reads CASSAPVGAYGYTF. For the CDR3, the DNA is TGTGCCAGCAGCGCGCCGGTGGGCGCCTATGGCTACACCTTC.

For the CDR3, the DNA is TGTGCCAGCAGTTACTCGGGGCTTGAGCAGTTCTTC. Amino acids: CASSYSGLEQFF. The chain has TRBV6-5 and TRBJ2-1, with a weak D call TRBD1 (5 bases). V dropped 0 bases and J dropped 9 bases, with 6 bases sitting between them. Per the germline V gene, CDR1 is MNHEY and CDR2 is SVGAGI. CDR3 length: 12 amino acids.

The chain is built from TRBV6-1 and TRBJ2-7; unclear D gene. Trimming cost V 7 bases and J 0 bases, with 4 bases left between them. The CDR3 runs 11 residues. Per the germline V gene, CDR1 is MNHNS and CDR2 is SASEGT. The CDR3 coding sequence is TGTGCCAGCACCGACTCCTACGAGCAGTACTTC. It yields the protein CASTDSYEQYF.

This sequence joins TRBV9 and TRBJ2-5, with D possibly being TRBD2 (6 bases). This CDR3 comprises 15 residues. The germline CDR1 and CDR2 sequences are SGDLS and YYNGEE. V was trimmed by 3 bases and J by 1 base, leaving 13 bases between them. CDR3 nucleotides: TGTGCCAGCAGCGCGTACTCTAGCGTCCAAGAGACCCAGTACTTC. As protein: CASSAYSSVQETQYF. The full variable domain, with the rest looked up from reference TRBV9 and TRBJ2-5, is DSGVTQTPKHLITATGQRVTLRCSPRSGDLSVYWYQQSLDQGLQFLIQYYNGEERAKGNILERFSAQQFPDLHSELNLSSLELGDSALYFCASSAYSSVQETQYFGPGTRLLVL.

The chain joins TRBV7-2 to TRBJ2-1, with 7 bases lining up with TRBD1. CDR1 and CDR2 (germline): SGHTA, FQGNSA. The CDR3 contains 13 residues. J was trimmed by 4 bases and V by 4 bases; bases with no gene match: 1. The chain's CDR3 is CASSWDRYNEQFF. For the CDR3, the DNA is TGTGCCAGCAGCTGGGACAGATACAATGAGCAGTTCTTC. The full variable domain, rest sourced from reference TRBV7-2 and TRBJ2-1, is GAGVSQSPSNKVTEKGKDVELRCDPISGHTALYWYRQSLGQGLEFLIYFQGNSAPDKSGLPSDRFSAERTGGSVSTLTIQRTQQEDSAVYLCASSWDRYNEQFFGPGTRLTVL.

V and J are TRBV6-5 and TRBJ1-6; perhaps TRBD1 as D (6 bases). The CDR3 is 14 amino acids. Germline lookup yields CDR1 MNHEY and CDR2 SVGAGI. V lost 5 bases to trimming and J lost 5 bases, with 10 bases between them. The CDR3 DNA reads TGTGCCAGCAGTATACAGGGAGATAATTCACCCCTCCACTTT. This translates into CASSIQGDNSPLHF.

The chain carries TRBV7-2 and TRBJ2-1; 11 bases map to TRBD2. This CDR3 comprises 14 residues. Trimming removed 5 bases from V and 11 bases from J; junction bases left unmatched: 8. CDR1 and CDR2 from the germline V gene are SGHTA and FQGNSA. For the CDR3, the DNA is TGTGCCAGCAGCGCCGATAGACTAGCGGGGAAGCAGTTCTTC. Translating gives CASSADRLAGKQFF.

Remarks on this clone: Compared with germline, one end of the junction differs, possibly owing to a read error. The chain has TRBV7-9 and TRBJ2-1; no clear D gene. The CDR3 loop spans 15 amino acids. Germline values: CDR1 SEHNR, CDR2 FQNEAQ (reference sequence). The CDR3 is CASSLVALSYNVQFF. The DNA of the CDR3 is TGTGCCAGCAGCTTAGTAGCCCTTTCCTACAATGTGCAGTTCTTC.

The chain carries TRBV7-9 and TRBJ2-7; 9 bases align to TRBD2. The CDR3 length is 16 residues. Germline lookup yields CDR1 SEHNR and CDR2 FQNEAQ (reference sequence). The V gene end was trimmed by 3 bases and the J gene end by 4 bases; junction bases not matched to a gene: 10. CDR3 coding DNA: TGTGCCAGCAGCTTTCCCGTGGCTAGCGGGACTTACGAGCAGTACTTC. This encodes CASSFPVASGTYEQYF.

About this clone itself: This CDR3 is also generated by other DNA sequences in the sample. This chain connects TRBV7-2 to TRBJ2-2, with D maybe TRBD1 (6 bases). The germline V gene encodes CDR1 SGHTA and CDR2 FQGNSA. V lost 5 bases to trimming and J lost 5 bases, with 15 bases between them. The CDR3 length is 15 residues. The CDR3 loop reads CASSLARGGTGELFF. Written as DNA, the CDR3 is TGTGCCAGCAGCCTGGCGCGAGGGGGAACCGGGGAGCTGTTTTTT.

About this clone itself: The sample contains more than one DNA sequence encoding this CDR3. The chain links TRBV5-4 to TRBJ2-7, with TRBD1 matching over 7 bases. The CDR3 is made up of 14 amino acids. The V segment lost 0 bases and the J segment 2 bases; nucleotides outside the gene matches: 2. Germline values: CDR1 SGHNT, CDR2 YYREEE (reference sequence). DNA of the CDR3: TGTGCCAGCAGCTTGGGACAGGGACCCTACGAGCAGTACTTC. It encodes CASSLGQGPYEQYF.

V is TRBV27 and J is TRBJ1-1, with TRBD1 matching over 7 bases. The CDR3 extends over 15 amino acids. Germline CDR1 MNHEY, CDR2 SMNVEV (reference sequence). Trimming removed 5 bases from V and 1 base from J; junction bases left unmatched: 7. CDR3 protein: CASSPDRAGNTEAFF. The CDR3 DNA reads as TGTGCCAGCAGTCCCGACAGGGCTGGGAACACTGAAGCTTTCTTT.

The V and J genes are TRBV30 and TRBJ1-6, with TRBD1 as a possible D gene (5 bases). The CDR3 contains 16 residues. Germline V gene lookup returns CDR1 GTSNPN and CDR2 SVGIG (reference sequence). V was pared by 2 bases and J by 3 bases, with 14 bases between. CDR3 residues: CAWSPPRDHYNSPLHF. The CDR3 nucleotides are TGTGCCTGGAGTCCCCCCAGGGACCACTATAATTCACCCCTCCACTTT.

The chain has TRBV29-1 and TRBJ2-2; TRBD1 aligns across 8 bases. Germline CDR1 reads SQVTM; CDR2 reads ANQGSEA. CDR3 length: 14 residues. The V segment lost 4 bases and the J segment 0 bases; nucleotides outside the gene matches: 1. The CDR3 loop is CSVVDRANTGELFF. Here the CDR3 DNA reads TGCAGCGTTGTGGACAGGGCGAACACCGGGGAGCTGTTTTTT.

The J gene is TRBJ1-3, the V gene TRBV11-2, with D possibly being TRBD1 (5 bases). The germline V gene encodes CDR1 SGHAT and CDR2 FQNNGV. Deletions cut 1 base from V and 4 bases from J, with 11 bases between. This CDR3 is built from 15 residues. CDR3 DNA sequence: TGTGCCAGCAGCTTAGCCCTAGGGGTCGGAAACACCATATATTTT. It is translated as CASSLALGVGNTIYF.

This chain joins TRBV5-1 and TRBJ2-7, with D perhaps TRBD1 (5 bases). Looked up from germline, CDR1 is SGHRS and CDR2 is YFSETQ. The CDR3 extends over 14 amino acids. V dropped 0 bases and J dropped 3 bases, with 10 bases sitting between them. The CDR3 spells CASSLGQIRYEQYF. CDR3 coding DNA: TGCGCCAGCAGCTTGGGACAGATCCGCTACGAGCAGTACTTC.

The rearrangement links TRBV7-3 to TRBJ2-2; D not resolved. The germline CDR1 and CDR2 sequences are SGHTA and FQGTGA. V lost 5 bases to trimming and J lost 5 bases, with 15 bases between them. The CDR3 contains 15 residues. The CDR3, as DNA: TGTGCCAGCAGCCAGGTCTTCTCGAGAACCGGGGAGCTGTTTTTT. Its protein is CASSQVFSRTGELFF.

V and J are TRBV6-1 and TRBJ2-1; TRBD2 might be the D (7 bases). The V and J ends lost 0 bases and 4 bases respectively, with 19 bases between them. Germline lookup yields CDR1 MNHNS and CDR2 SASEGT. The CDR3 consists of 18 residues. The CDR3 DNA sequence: TGTGCCAGCAGTGAAGCGTGGGCACGGGGGGCGCGGTACAATGAGCAGTTCTTC. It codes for CASSEAWARGARYNEQFF.

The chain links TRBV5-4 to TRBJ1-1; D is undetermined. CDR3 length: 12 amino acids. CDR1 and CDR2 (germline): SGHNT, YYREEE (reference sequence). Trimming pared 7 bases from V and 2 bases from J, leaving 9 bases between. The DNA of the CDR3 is TGTGCCAGCGGGGAAGGTAACACTGAAGCTTTCTTT. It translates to CASGEGNTEAFF.

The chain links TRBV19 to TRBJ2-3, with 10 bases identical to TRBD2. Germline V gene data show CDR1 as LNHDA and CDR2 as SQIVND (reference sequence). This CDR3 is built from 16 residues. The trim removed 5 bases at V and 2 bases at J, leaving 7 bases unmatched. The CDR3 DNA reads TGTGCCAGTAGTGGCCAAAGCGGGGGGGTCACAGATACGCAGTATTTT. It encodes CASSGQSGGVTDTQYF.

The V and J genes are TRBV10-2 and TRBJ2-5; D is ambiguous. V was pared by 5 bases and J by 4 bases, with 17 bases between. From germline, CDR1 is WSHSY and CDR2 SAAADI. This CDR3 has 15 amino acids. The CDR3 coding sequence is TGCGCCAGCAGTTCCTCATGGGCGCAGGTAGAGACCCAGTACTTC. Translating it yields CASSSSWAQVETQYF.

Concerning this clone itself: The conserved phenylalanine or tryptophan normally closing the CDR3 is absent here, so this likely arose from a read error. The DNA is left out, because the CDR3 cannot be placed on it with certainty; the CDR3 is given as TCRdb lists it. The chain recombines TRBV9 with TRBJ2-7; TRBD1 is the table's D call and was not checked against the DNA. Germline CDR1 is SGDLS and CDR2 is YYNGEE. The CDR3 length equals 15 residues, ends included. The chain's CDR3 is CASSPMATDVVYCNA.

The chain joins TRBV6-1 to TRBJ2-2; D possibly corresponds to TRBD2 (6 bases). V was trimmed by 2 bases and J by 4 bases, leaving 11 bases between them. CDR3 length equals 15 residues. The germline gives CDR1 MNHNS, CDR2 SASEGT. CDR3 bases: TGTGCCAGCAGTGAATATGCGGGGACCACCGGGGAGCTGTTTTTT. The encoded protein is CASSEYAGTTGELFF.

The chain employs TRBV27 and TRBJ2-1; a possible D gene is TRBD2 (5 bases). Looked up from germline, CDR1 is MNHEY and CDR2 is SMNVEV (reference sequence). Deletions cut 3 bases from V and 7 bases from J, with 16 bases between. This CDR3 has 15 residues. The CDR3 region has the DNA TGTGCCAGCAGTTTGGCTAACCCGAGGAGGAATGAGCAGTTCTTC. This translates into CASSLANPRRNEQFF.